The 15 T cell receptor beta chains below were found in one sample sequenced in a study of T cell responses to AZD1222 COVID-19 vaccine. The protocol was immunoSEQ multiplex PCR, while the TCRdb copy is restricted to in-frame clones and leaves out a portion. The table shows 150,000 to 200,000 clones, with 85% to 95% occurring only once. The sequences come from peripheral blood, collected on day 0 of AZD1222 vaccination. Source of these receptors: an adult in good health.

This clone was detected once. The chain has TRBV11-2 and TRBJ2-4; D uncertain. CDR3 size: 14 residues. Germline V gene data show CDR1 as SGHAT and CDR2 as FQNNGV. Trimming took 0 bases from V and 1 from J, leaving 4 bases between them. The CDR3 protein is CASSLEGAKNIQYF. The CDR3 nucleotides are TGTGCCAGCAGCTTAGAGGGTGCCAAAAACATTCAGTACTTC.

The J gene is TRBJ1-6, the V gene TRBV21-1; the table's D call of TRBD1 was not tested on the DNA. TRBV21-1 corresponds to a pseudogene. The CDR3 length is 17 residues. The CDR3 DNA sequence: TGTGCCAGCAGCAAAGGGACAGGGGGCGCGTGTAATTCACCCCTCCACTTT. Amino acids: CASSKGTGGACNSPLHF.

The chain joins TRBV27 to TRBJ2-3, with TRBD1 matching over 10 bases. Germline CDR1 is MNHEY and CDR2 is SMNVEV (reference sequence). J was trimmed by 5 bases and V by 3 bases; bases with no gene match: 11. This CDR3 comprises 17 residues. For the CDR3, the DNA is TGTGCCAGCAGTTTGCAAGGCGACCGGGACAGGGGAGATACGCAGTATTTT. This encodes CASSLQGDRDRGDTQYF.

The chain uses TRBV5-1 and TRBJ1-5, with D maybe TRBD1 (6 bases). The CDR3 length is 17 residues. V was cut by 1 base and J by 3 bases, with 17 bases left in between. Germline CDR1 is SGHRS and CDR2 is YFSETQ. The CDR3 bases are TGCGCCAGCAGCTTGTTTTCCCCCACAGGGTCCAATCAGCCCCAGCATTTT. Protein product: CASSLFSPTGSNQPQHF.

The chain recombines TRBV24-1 with TRBJ2-1, with 14 bases that match TRBD2. CDR3 length equals 14 residues. J was trimmed by 12 bases and V by 3 bases; bases with no gene match: 3. The V gene's germline CDR1 is KGHDR and CDR2 SFDVKD. The CDR3 DNA sequence: TGTGCCACCAGTGATAGAGGACTAGCGGGAGGGCAGTTCTTC. Translating it yields CATSDRGLAGGQFF.

This sequence joins TRBV15 and TRBJ1-6, with 7 bases that match TRBD1. V shed 0 bases and J 8 bases; nucleotides not matched to a gene: 4. The V gene's germline CDR1 is LNHNV and CDR2 YYDKDF (reference sequence). This CDR3 is 15 amino acids long. The CDR3, as DNA: TGTGCCACCAGCAGAGATGAGGGGGCGCATTCACCCCTCCACTTT. Translation gives CATSRDEGAHSPLHF. Full variable domain (rest looked up from reference TRBV15 and TRBJ1-6): DAMVIQNPRYQVTQFGKPVTLSCSQTLNHNVMYWYQQKSSQAPKLLFHYYDKDFNNEADTPDNFQSRRPNTSFCFLDIRSPGLGDTAMYLCATSRDEGAHSPLHFGNGTRLTVT.

This rearrangement joins TRBV27 to TRBJ2-7; D ambiguous. Germline V gives CDR1 MNHEY, CDR2 SMNVEV (reference sequence). The CDR3 covers 15 residues. V was trimmed by 2 bases and J by 2 bases, leaving 13 bases between them. The CDR3 loop reads CASSLGYIPPYEQYF. The CDR3 DNA is TGTGCCAGCAGTTTAGGTTACATACCGCCCTACGAGCAGTACTTC.

The V gene is TRBV5-1, the J gene TRBJ2-1; 13 nucleotides agree with TRBD2. Germline V gives CDR1 SGHRS, CDR2 YFSETQ. The CDR3 contains 17 residues. The junction had 10 bases not matched to a gene; V was cut back by 4 bases and J by 6 bases. In DNA, the CDR3 is TGCGCCAGCAGCCCGGCCAGGACTAGCGGGAGTCTCAATGAGCAGTTCTTC. Translation gives CASSPARTSGSLNEQFF.

V is TRBV7-9 and J is TRBJ2-7, with 10 bases lining up with TRBD1. This CDR3 contains 15 residues. J lost 0 bases, V lost 5 bases, and 4 bases had no gene match. Germline V gene lookup returns CDR1 SEHNR and CDR2 FQNEAQ (reference sequence). The CDR3 loop reads CASSTRQGASYEQYF. In DNA form, the CDR3 reads TGTGCCAGCAGCACGAGACAGGGGGCCTCCTACGAGCAGTACTTC.

This chain links TRBV28 with TRBJ1-1; perhaps TRBD1 as D (5 bases). The germline CDR1 and CDR2 sequences are MDHEN and SYDVKM. The CDR3 length is 12 residues. V was pared by 5 bases and J by 8 bases, with 12 bases between. In nucleotides, the CDR3 is TGTGCCAGCAGTGTTGACAGTGTCGAAGCTTTCTTT. Protein: CASSVDSVEAFF.

The chain carries TRBV5-6 and TRBJ1-2, with a possible D match to TRBD1 (5 bases). Germline V CDR1 and CDR2: SGHDT, YYEEEE. The length of the CDR3 is 15 residues. V lost 4 bases, J lost 5 bases, and 18 bases lay in between. CDR3 coding DNA: TGTGCCAGCAGCCCGTACCCGGGACCGGGATATGGCTACACCTTC. Protein: CASSPYPGPGYGYTF.

The chain employs TRBV5-1 and TRBJ1-4, with TRBD1 identical over 10 bases. After removal of 7 bases from V and 6 bases from J, the junction contained 6 bases not matched to a gene. Germline V gives CDR1 SGHRS, CDR2 YFSETQ. CDR3 length: 14 residues. CDR3 nucleotide sequence: TGCGCCAGCGGCGTAGGACAGGGGGATGAAAAACTGTTTTTT. The encoded protein is CASGVGQGDEKLFF.

In this sample, this clone turned up once. V is TRBV19 and J is TRBJ1-1; D remains unclear. Trimming cost V 3 bases and J 3 bases, with 17 bases left between them. This CDR3 comprises 16 residues. Germline values: CDR1 LNHDA, CDR2 SQIVND (reference sequence). The CDR3 DNA is TGTGCCAGTAGTATCAATTCGGGAGGACGGTACACTGAAGCTTTCTTT. It codes for CASSINSGGRYTEAFF.

The chain recombines TRBV27 with TRBJ1-6; 7 bases line up with TRBD1. The CDR3 runs 17 residues. With V trimmed by 0 bases and J by 6 bases, 8 bases remained unmatched. The germline V gene encodes CDR1 MNHEY and CDR2 SMNVEV (reference sequence). The CDR3 loop reads CASSLSLITGVNSPLHF. As DNA, the CDR3 is TGTGCCAGCAGTTTATCCTTGATTACAGGGGTTAATTCACCCCTCCACTTT.

The rearrangement links TRBV19 to TRBJ1-3; D call uncertain. The CDR3 is 16 amino acids. Germline assignment: CDR1 LNHDA and CDR2 SQIVND (reference sequence). V dropped 4 bases and J dropped 0 bases, with 13 bases sitting between them. CDR3 DNA sequence: TGTGCCAGTAGTAGCGGACCGCAAGACTCTGGAAACACCATATATTTT. The encoded protein is CASSSGPQDSGNTIYF. The full variable domain, its missing parts supplied by reference TRBV19 and TRBJ1-3, is DGGITQSPKYLFRKEGQNVTLSCEQNLNHDAMYWYRQDPGQGLRLIYYSQIVNDFQKGDIAEGYSVSREKKESFPLTVTSAQKNPTAFYLCASSSGPQDSGNTIYFGEGSWLTVV.